These 27 T cell receptor beta chains were all obtained from the same sample, sequenced in a study of regulatory T cells in long-lasting Graves disease. Library construction for TCR beta used iRepertoire HTBI primers and Arm-PCR of CDR3 regions. TCRdb used MiXCR to reprocess the multiplex PCR reads, holding one entry per CDR3 protein. The data show about 540,000 distinct CDR3 sequences, roughly 14% seen once. This sample's time point: newly diagnosed GD, antithyroid drugs for less than 3 months. The TCR library was made from RNA extracted from PBMCs. This sample also appeared in a second study, on T cells in Graves' hyperthyroidism and ophthalmopathy.

The specimen comprised peripheral blood mononuclear cells (PBMCs), sampled at new diagnosis, from a patient treated with antithyroid drugs. These receptors all come from a man aged 25 to 40 with Graves disease.

This clonotype occurred many times. V and J are TRBV20-1 and TRBJ2-1; unclear D gene. In germline, CDR1 is DFQATT, CDR2 SNEGSKA (reference sequence). This CDR3 is 14 amino acids long. V lost 3 bases and J lost 1, with 10 bases in between. Here the CDR3 reads CSARALGSYNEQFF. In DNA, the CDR3 is TGCAGTGCTAGGGCCCTAGGGTCCTACAATGAGCAGTTCTTC.

This clonotype came up a few times. The J gene is TRBJ1-4, the V gene TRBV9, with no clear D. In germline, CDR1 is SGDLS, CDR2 YYNGEE. The CDR3 has 14 residues. Trimming took 2 bases from V and 7 from J, leaving 12 bases between them. CDR3 protein: CASSVDGFGEKLFF. The CDR3 DNA reads TGTGCCAGCAGCGTCGACGGTTTTGGTGAAAAACTGTTTTTT.

The V and J genes are TRBV10-3 and TRBJ2-2; D not certain. V was pared by 0 bases and J by 5 bases, with 10 bases between. The CDR3 length is 15 residues. Germline CDR1 and CDR2: ENHRY and SYGVKD. The CDR3 is CAISESDSATGELFF. Here the CDR3 DNA reads TGTGCCATCAGTGAGTCTGATTCGGCAACCGGGGAGCTGTTTTTT.

The chain recombines TRBV3-1 with TRBJ2-1, with TRBD1 as a possible D gene (5 bases). V was clipped by 1 base and J by 3 bases, with 13 bases between them. Germline CDR1 is LGHDT and CDR2 is YNNKEL (reference sequence). The CDR3 runs 16 residues. CDR3 sequence (DNA): TGTGCCAGCAGCCAAGCAGGACCCGACAGCTACAATGAGCAGTTCTTC. It yields the protein CASSQAGPDSYNEQFF.

This clonotype was counted many times. The chain is built from TRBV7-9 and TRBJ2-5; 8 bases map to TRBD2. Germline trimming cut 6 bases from V and 4 bases from J; bases unmatched to any gene: 7. CDR1 SEHNR and CDR2 FQNEAQ come from the germline V gene (reference sequence). There are 14 residues in the CDR3. The CDR3 DNA sequence: TGTGCCAGCAGACGGCGGGCGGGAGGAGAGACCCAGTACTTC. Encoded protein: CASRRRAGGETQYF.

This clonotype was seen at least ten times. This rearrangement joins TRBV28 to TRBJ2-7; no reliable D call. This CDR3 region has 14 residues. V lost 4 bases and J 0 bases, leaving 10 bases between the germline ends. From germline, CDR1 is MDHEN and CDR2 SYDVKM. In DNA, the CDR3 is TGTGCCAGCAGTTCCCGGATCCACTCCTACGAGCAGTACTTC. Amino acids: CASSSRIHSYEQYF.

This clonotype was detected many times. J is TRBJ2-5 and V is TRBV12-3 or TRBV12-4; 9 positions agree with TRBD2. J lost 1 base, V lost 5 bases, and 8 bases had no gene match. This CDR3 has 16 residues. CDR3 sequence (DNA): TGTGCCAGCAGTACGTGGGCGGGAGGGAGCCAAGAGACCCAGTACTTC. Its protein product is CASSTWAGGSQETQYF.

The chain combines TRBV4-2 with TRBJ1-5; no reliable D call. The CDR3 has 15 amino acids. V lost 0 bases to trimming and J lost 3 bases, with 9 bases between them. Germline CDR1 is LGHNA and CDR2 is YNFKEQ. In nucleotides, the CDR3 is TGTGCCAGCAGCCAAGAACGACAAATCAATCAGCCCCAGCATTTT. Protein sequence: CASSQERQINQPQHF.

This clonotype was detected only a few times. The chain carries TRBV14 and TRBJ2-1; 16 bases align to TRBD2. The trim removed 5 bases at V and 9 bases at J, leaving 10 bases unmatched. Germline values: CDR1 SGHDN, CDR2 FVKESK. This CDR3 is 17 amino acids long. CDR3 nucleotide sequence: TGTGCCAGCAGCGCTTACCCGGGACTAGCGGGAGGGGGTGAGCAGTTCTTC. Protein sequence: CASSAYPGLAGGGEQFF.

The chain is built from TRBV2 and TRBJ1-5; possibly TRBD1 for D (6 bases). V dropped 5 bases and J dropped 9 bases, with 11 bases sitting between them. Germline CDR1 and CDR2: SNHLY and FYNNEI. CDR3 length: 12 amino acids. CDR3 in DNA: TGTGCCAGCAGTACGGACAGCCTGCCCCAGCATTTT. Translation gives CASSTDSLPQHF.

The sample holds many counts of this clonotype. The chain carries TRBV27 and TRBJ2-1; the match to TRBD1 covers 11 bases. Germline trimming cut 6 bases from V and 7 bases from J; bases unmatched to any gene: 8. The CDR3 has 15 residues. Germline V gives CDR1 MNHEY, CDR2 SMNVEV (reference sequence). The CDR3 sequence is CASSHFGTGGNEQFF. The DNA of the CDR3 is TGTGCCAGCAGCCATTTCGGGACAGGGGGAAATGAGCAGTTCTTC.

This clonotype was recorded at least ten times. J is TRBJ1-1 and V is TRBV15; D unclear. Germline V CDR1 and CDR2: LNHNV, YYDKDF (reference sequence). Trimming left V 0 bases short and J 6 bases short, with 11 bases between. The CDR3 runs 14 residues. This CDR3 is CATSRDGRLAEAFF. In DNA form, the CDR3 reads TGTGCCACCAGCAGAGATGGAAGGCTCGCTGAAGCTTTCTTT.

In this sample, this clonotype turned up many times. The chain is built from TRBV28 and TRBJ2-3; D call uncertain. From germline, CDR1 is MDHEN and CDR2 SYDVKM. V lost 5 bases and J 2 bases, leaving 8 bases between the germline ends. The CDR3 covers 13 residues. The DNA of the CDR3 is TGTGCCAGCAGTGGTACACACACAGATACGCAGTATTTT. This sequence encodes CASSGTHTDTQYF.

The rearrangement links TRBV6-4 to TRBJ2-2, with a weak D call TRBD2 (5 bases). The CDR3 is made up of 15 amino acids. Looked up from germline, CDR1 is MRHNA and CDR2 is SNTAGT. Trimming shortened V by 2 bases and J by 1 base, and 8 bases separated the two germline ends. CDR3: CASSDVAGNTGELFF. DNA of the CDR3: TGTGCCAGCAGTGACGTGGCGGGGAACACCGGGGAGCTGTTTTTT.

V and J are TRBV7-8 and TRBJ2-2; D remains ambiguous. The V gene lost 5 bases and the J gene lost 6 bases, with 10 bases spanning the gap. The length of the CDR3 is 13 residues. The germline gives CDR1 SGHVS, CDR2 FQNEAQ. The CDR3 DNA is TGTGCCAGCAGCAAGGGTGGCCCCGGGGAGCTGTTTTTT. This translates into CASSKGGPGELFF.

This clonotype was picked up many times. The chain carries TRBV10-1 and TRBJ2-1; TRBD2 matches at 9 bases. Germline V CDR1 and CDR2: WNHNN, SYGVQD (reference sequence). The ends lost 4 bases at V and 6 bases at J; junction bases unmatched: 4. This CDR3 has 14 amino acids. The CDR3 nucleotides are TGCGCCAGCAGTGTAGGACTAGCGACCAATGAGCAGTTCTTC. Translation gives CASSVGLATNEQFF.

In this sample, this clonotype turned up many times. This chain joins TRBV12-3 or TRBV12-4 and TRBJ2-7; D is uncertain. The V and J ends lost 5 bases and 5 bases respectively, with 22 bases between them. The CDR3 has 16 amino acids. CDR3 sequence: CASSRLLATTGNEQYF. CDR3 coding DNA: TGTGCCAGCAGTCGACTCCTCGCTACTACTGGCAACGAGCAGTACTTC.

Concerning this clonotype: A read error may explain this, as a much larger clone is one base away. The V call is TRBV2, the J call TRBJ1-4; D not certain. This CDR3 is built from 12 residues. CDR1 and CDR2 from the germline V gene are SNHLY and FYNNEI. The CDR3 reads CASSEAPEKPFF. The CDR3 coding sequence is TGTGCCAGCAGTGAAGCGCCCGAAAAACCGTTTTTT.

In its sample, this clonotype was seen many times. V gene TRBV20-1 combines with J gene TRBJ1-1; no clear D gene. In germline, CDR1 is DFQATT, CDR2 SNEGSKA (reference sequence). The CDR3 runs to 15 residues. V was trimmed by 5 bases and J by 2 bases, leaving 18 bases between them. In DNA, the CDR3 is TGCAGTGCTGAGAACCACCGAGCCTCTAACACTGAAGCTTTCTTT. Its protein is CSAENHRASNTEAFF.

The chain recombines TRBV19 with TRBJ1-1, with no clear D. V was pared by 4 bases and J by 4 bases, with 13 bases between. This CDR3 region has 14 residues. In germline, CDR1 is LNHDA, CDR2 SQIVND (reference sequence). CDR3 nucleotides: TGTGCCAGTAGTACAACCCTCGGGTCCACTGAAGCTTTCTTT. Amino acid sequence: CASSTTLGSTEAFF.

This clonotype was recorded many times. This chain connects TRBV24-1 to TRBJ2-7; 8 positions agree with TRBD1. The CDR3 is made up of 15 amino acids. V trimming: 3 bases; J trimming: 1 base; junction bases outside the gene matches: 4. The V gene's germline CDR1 is KGHDR and CDR2 SFDVKD. Here the CDR3 reads CATSDAGTGSYEQYF. In DNA, the CDR3 is TGTGCCACCAGTGATGCCGGGACAGGTTCCTACGAGCAGTACTTC.

The genes are TRBV9 and TRBJ2-7, with 8 bases identical to TRBD2. Per the germline V gene, CDR1 is SGDLS and CDR2 is YYNGEE. Trimming took 0 bases from V and 1 from J; bases not matched to a gene: 3. The CDR3 loop spans 15 amino acids. CDR3 amino acids: CASSVGSSGSYEQYF. The CDR3 DNA follows: TGTGCCAGCAGCGTAGGGTCTAGCGGGTCCTACGAGCAGTACTTC.

The sample holds many counts of this clonotype. The CDR3 here is CSAPPSGGANVLTF. The CDR3 region has the DNA TGCAGTGCTCCCCCCTCAGGGGGGGCCAACGTCCTGACTTTC. The V and J genes are TRBV20-1 and TRBJ2-6, with a possible D match to TRBD1 (5 bases). Trimming pared 5 bases from V and 4 bases from J, leaving 12 bases between. This CDR3 contains 14 residues. Germline V lookup: CDR1 DFQATT, CDR2 SNEGSKA (reference sequence).

This clonotype was seen repeatedly, ten times or more. V is TRBV7-2 and J is TRBJ2-3; no clear D. V was clipped by 5 bases and J by 11 bases, with 11 bases between them. CDR3 length: 11 residues. Germline V gene data show CDR1 as SGHTA and CDR2 as FQGNSA. The DNA for the CDR3 is TGTGCCAGCAGCCCCGGGTCAGAGCAGTATTTT. Protein product: CASSPGSEQYF.

This chain joins TRBV7-2 and TRBJ2-7; D may be TRBD1 or TRBD2 (6 bases each). This CDR3 has 14 residues. V gave up 8 bases and J gave up 3 bases, with 17 bases separating them. CDR1 is SGHTA, CDR2 FQGNSA, per germline. The CDR3 nucleotides are TGTGCCAGCCAGACCGGGGGCGTAGGCTACGAGCAGTACTTC. Encoded protein: CASQTGGVGYEQYF.

This clonotype was observed a few times. The chain is built from TRBV25-1 and TRBJ2-2; D gene ambiguous. Trimming stripped 1 base from V and 6 bases from J, with 3 bases between. The CDR3 totals 12 residues. From germline, CDR1 is MGHDK and CDR2 SYGVNS. The CDR3 reads CASSELAGELFF. The CDR3 nucleotides are TGTGCCAGCAGTGAATTAGCCGGGGAGCTGTTTTTT.

This clonotype was counted at least ten times. The chain has TRBV11-2 and TRBJ2-7, with D perhaps matching TRBD1 (6 bases). Germline assignment: CDR1 SGHAT and CDR2 FQNNGV. This CDR3 has 15 amino acids. Trimming stripped 0 bases from V and 3 bases from J, with 12 bases between. CDR3 bases: TGTGCCAGCAGCTTAGAACAGGGAAGTAACTACGAGCAGTACTTC. Its translation: CASSLEQGSNYEQYF. The variable domain in full, with the rest retrieved from reference TRBV11-2 and TRBJ2-7, is EAGVAQSPRYKIIEKRQSVAFWCNPISGHATLYWYQQILGQGPKLLIQFQNNGVVDDSQLPKDRFSAERLKGVDSTLKIQPAKLEDSAVYLCASSLEQGSNYEQYFGPGTRLTVT.